This T cell receptor (beta chain) was recorded in a study of cytomegalovirus exposure and HLA in healthy donors (dated by TCRdb to 2016 to 2017). The study in broad terms: According to an earlier analysis of around 600 of the donors, about 190 million T cells yielded approximately 120 million unique TCR beta sequences and less than 300 Gb of sequence data. Roughly 320 gigabases of sequencing data and 75 million to 85 million unique TCR sequences made up an early release that covered several hundred HLA-typed donors. The genetic ancestry cluster associated with self-reported Caucasian donors included 81% of the roughly 400 genotyped donors. The study aimed to test whether signatures of past pathogen exposure could be identified by cataloging public T cell receptors. Using immunosequencing, the study profiled T cell repertoires from about 620 subjects and related those repertoires to cytomegalovirus serostatus. A separate validation cohort of 90 to 150 different subjects was used in addition to the roughly 700-subject first cohort. To predict cytomegalovirus infection status, the study brought together high-throughput TCR immunosequencing, statistical association of individual TCRs with disease status, and machine learning. To study patterns of TCR occurrence, a later analysis re-analyzed previously published TCR beta repertoires from around 670 donors and added high-resolution HLA genotyping. Rather than using new phenotypic data, the later analysis identified candidate immune exposures from TCR beta sequences and from how often those sequences occurred across donors. An earlier analysis of 587 of the donors applied high-throughput TCR beta sequencing to assess whether each TCR beta V gene segment acted as functional or pseudogenic. Donor age, sex, ethnicity and CMV serostatus were collected together with the repertoire data. Genome-wide SNP genotypes for about three fifths of the roughly 670 donors were used in a later genetic analysis, which treated that subset as a discovery cohort. Every repertoire in the discovery cohort had been generated on one and the same sequencing platform. HLA typing covered class I and class II loci at four-digit resolution. The number of typed donors differed by locus: 629-630 for A, B, C, DRB1 and DQB1; some 540 for DQA1; approximately 600 for DPA1; and around 490 for DPB1. Because of strong linkage in the cohort, roughly five DR-DQ haplotypes were treated as single units for association and clustering. On average, 235,054 unique TCR beta nucleotide sequences were sequenced per donor among several hundred genotyped donors of the cohort, with roughly 18% of those sequences being non-productive.

A remark on this clone: Its recognized antigen is unknown. One base away there is no much larger clone; base qualities are not given.

The library relied on the immunoSEQ multiplex PCR assay. The multiplex PCR relied on a mix of 60 forward primers for TCR Vbeta segments and 13 reverse primers for TCR Jbeta segments. The CDR3 region of rearranged TCR beta genes was amplified from genomic DNA with a multiplex PCR assay. On the Illumina HiSeq System, the amplified TCR beta libraries were sequenced as 87-base-pair reads. In the authors' own workflow: A later analysis tallied tens of millions of unique TCR beta chains across the 666 repertoires, and some 12 million of those chains were shared by two or more donors. A nearest-neighbor algorithm error-corrected the raw reads and collapsed the reads into unique sequences, merging closely related sequences to remove PCR and sequencing errors. V, D and J gene segments were assigned by aligning CDR3 sequences to IMGT reference sequences. For a sequence to be retained, a match of at least six nucleotides was required to both a V gene segment and a J gene segment. Rearrangements were classified as productive when the CDR3 lacked stop codons and remained in frame with V and J, and all other rearrangements were classified as non-productive. CDR3 was defined by IMGT convention, running from the second conserved V-encoded cysteine to the conserved J-encoded phenylalanine. The earlier analysis of about 590 of the donors excluded sequences that lacked an unambiguous match to a single V gene segment. In an earlier analysis of a few hundred of the donors, a V segment was called functional when productive rearrangements were above 56.7%, and segregating when the standard deviation between donors exceeded 5%. A statistical classification framework was built to diagnose cytomegalovirus status from the catalog of TCR beta chain sequences. In a later analysis, V and J genes were assigned by comparing TCR nucleotide sequences against IMGT/GENE-DB human TR gene sequences. A later analysis assigned CDR3 sequences and most-parsimonious VDJ recombination scenarios with the TCRdist pipeline. A later analysis defined each TCR beta chain by its CDR3 amino acid sequence plus V-gene family, and excluded reads lacking a unique V-gene family. As a way to deal with suspected cross-contamination and a sequencing artifact, a later analysis dropped under 600 nucleotide sequences that were highly shared and had low generation probability. A later analysis calculated a clonal expansion index for each public chain from normalized within-repertoire ranks of inferred template counts. Generation probabilities in a later analysis came from a VDJ recombination model fitted to out-of-frame rearrangements, and those results were checked against IGoR. In a later analysis, TCR-TCR, TCR-HLA and TCR-CMV co-occurrence was scored with hypergeometric tests, and a repertoire-size bias correction was applied to TCR pairs. A later analysis estimated false discovery rates by permuting HLA or CMV assignments 20 times. In a later analysis, co-occurring TCRs were grouped using DBSCAN, with TCRdist sequence similarity added in when clustering inside HLA-allele-positive subsets. Repertoires with fewer than 30,000 or more than 120,000 public chains were left out of co-occurrence clustering, as were a handful of repertoires with anomalous nucleotide sharing. As stored in TCRdb, this immuneACCESS dataset retains in-frame rearrangements with V and J assigned. A fraction of the clones does not appear; measured against another copy, unresolved V genes explain less than half of the discrepancy, and the remainder lacks a known reason. V and J calls and clone size are those listed in that table; D and trimming were worked out from the DNA. The sample includes around 97,000 clones, with approximately 85% observed a single time. The ten largest clones represent 4.5% to 5.5% of the sample.

Sequences SGHTA (CDR1) and FQGNSA (CDR2) are obtained from the germline V gene. The junction carries 2 bases between V and J, which are trimmed by 0 bases and 2 bases respectively. Including the terminal cysteine and phenylalanine, the CDR3 comprises 14 residues. Kept here is only the CDR3 DNA, which spans 42 bases and is read in frame from base 1. What the study reported, not specific to this receptor: A few of the identified cytomegalovirus-associated TCR beta chains were confirmed in vitro to be specific for cytomegalovirus antigens. A further reported finding was that TCR beta sequences accurately predicted the HLA-A and HLA-B alleles for most subjects in the first cohort. Presence/absence analyses assumed roughly uniform sequencing depth across donors, an assumption that may not hold. In a later analysis, HLA-associated TCR beta chains were found to be more clonally expanded and to have lower generation probabilities than equally common non-associated chains. A later analysis associated 15,000 to 20,000 TCR beta sequences with specific HLA alleles at a false discovery rate of 0.05. In both the original and validation cohorts, the classifier was reported to diagnose cytomegalovirus status with high specificity and sensitivity. Correlated functional status among segregating V segments might reflect linkage disequilibrium, but an unknown experimental factor could not be ruled out. Some IMGT-functional V segments, including TRBV6-2 and TRBV6-3, could not be told apart with the 87-base-pair reads, so those segments were excluded. Strong co-occurrence of HLA alleles, especially DR and DQ, made assigning TCR associations to individual alleles difficult. According to a later analysis, TCR association rates differed among HLA loci, with DRB1 alleles showing the most associated TCRs and HLA-C alleles showing the fewest. In a later genetic analysis, a missense DCLRE1C variant was associated with V-gene and J-gene trimming of TCR beta chains, and the association was replicated in an independent cohort. According to a later analysis, parvovirus B19, influenza, CMV and Epstein-Barr virus appeared linked to several top co-occurrence clusters. Most CMV-associated TCR beta chains appeared to be HLA-restricted in a later analysis, and the HLA associations seemed to be driven largely by CMV exposure. The cohort was sequenced for TCR beta chains only, and without alpha or paired-chain data the features that could be detected were limited. HLA typing was unavailable for some donors at each locus, so association tests used only the typed subset. Immune exposure information for the cohort was limited to CMV serostatus. The authors suggested that the approach could potentially be extended to other disease states and immunological phenotypes. In an earlier analysis of more than 500 of the donors, most TCR beta V segments appeared in productive rearrangements about 87% or about 30% of the time, broadly matching IMGT annotations. Some 15 rarely observed V segments, including chromosome 9 orphons, were excluded from the earlier analysis of about 600 of the donors because counts were too low. Most TCR sequences were seen in very few donors, while some public TCRs were found in many individuals. A cluster of highly shared sequence variants was judged likely to represent a technical artifact of the sequencing pipeline. A later genetic analysis reported fewer N-insertions in productive TCRs among donors in an Asian-associated ancestry cluster than the approximately 700-donor mean. The study listed 164 TCR beta chains as associated with cytomegalovirus.

The cohort was made up of 666 healthy bone marrow donors. At the time of sampling, every cohort member was nominally healthy, though immune exposures that went unrecorded were likely present. The donor was CMV seropositive and belonged to the group of 250 to 350 seropositive cohort members. Each donor provided a peripheral blood sample, and peripheral blood mononuclear cells were used for TCR beta sequencing. Genomic DNA was extracted from the blood cell samples with the Qiagen DNeasy Blood Extraction Kit. Recombination connected TRBV7-2 to TRBJ2-6; the D gene assignment is ambiguous. This sequence was found in a man in his forties or fifties in good health and CMV-seropositive. The specimen sequenced was PBMCs. The CDR3 loop reads CASSLAAGANVLTF. The DNA sequence follows: TGTGCCAGCAGCTTAGCCGCTGGGGCCAACGTCCTGACTTTC.